The subject of this entry is one T cell receptor (beta chain). No antigen is known for it. Treatment described: 15 to 20 received Ad26.COV2.S at low or high dose, single or two shots; about 5 received placebo; per-sample allocation not given. Sampling happened 63 days after the first vaccine or placebo injection. Recruitment in Boston yielded a donor of adult age, 18-55 years. Data came from immunoSEQ multiplex PCR; TCRdb stores just in-frame clones and leaves some out. The table includes a few hundred thousand clones, 87% detected once. This record belongs to a study of Ad26.COV2.S vaccination and SARS-CoV-2 variants. Study in general: By the intramuscular route, Ad26.COV2.S was given once, or twice 56 days apart. Whole-study findings and limits: There was reportedly substantial breadth in spike-specific CD8+ and CD4+ T cell responses after vaccination. Vaccine and placebo recipients had comparable breadth of non-spike TCRs.

The V gene lost 4 bases and the J gene lost 0 bases, with 16 bases spanning the gap. Germline values: CDR1 SGHRS, CDR2 YFSETQ. The CDR3 loop spans 16 amino acids. The sequence came from a person between 18 and 59 years old who received the Ad26.COV2.S COVID-19 vaccine or a placebo. The rearrangement joins TRBV5-1 to TRBJ2-5; D possibly corresponds to TRBD2 (6 bases). The sequencing here drew on peripheral blood, taken in a trial of Ad26.COV2.S vaccine versus placebo. The CDR3 nucleotides read TGCGCCAGCAGCCGGGGGAAAGACAGCCACCAAGAGACCCAGTACTTC. Encoded protein: CASSRGKDSHQETQYF.